This T cell receptor beta chain was obtained from a study of early T cells in non-severe SARS-CoV-2 infection. Study overall: Bulk RNA from unsorted whole blood was sequenced; chains were unpaired. The study, taken as a whole, reports: Anti-spike CD8 responses were favored in VDJdb matching, and private and CD4 specificities were missed.

V was cut by 5 bases and J by 6 bases, with 25 bases left in between. The CDR3 has 16 residues. The germline V gene has CDR1 DFQATT and CDR2 SNEGSKA (reference sequence). Unique molecular identifiers were added to individual cDNA molecules. A single record per CDR3 protein comes from TCRdb applying MiXCR to the 5' RACE reads. The sample comprises 49,000 or so distinct CDR3 sequences, 5.5% to 8% of which are singletons, and 2.5% to 3% rests with the top ten. In its sample, this clonotype was seen a few times. Its matching antigen is unknown. V is TRBV20-1 and J is TRBJ1-1; tentatively, D is TRBD1 (5 bases). The sample in question was whole blood, obtained at baseline. This receptor was identified in an adult who was a healthcare worker with PCR-confirmed SARS-CoV-2 infection or an uninfected control (not recorded which). The CDR3 reads CSAPDPGAQGRAEAFF. The DNA of the CDR3 is TGCAGTGCTCCCGATCCCGGGGCGCAAGGACGCGCTGAAGCTTTCTTT.